The 6 T cell receptor beta chains in this list originate from one sample, sequenced in a study of regulatory T cells in long-lasting Graves disease. With iRepertoire HTBI primers and Arm-PCR of CDR3 regions, TCR beta libraries were built. TCRdb redid the calling of the multiplex PCR reads with MiXCR, one entry per CDR3 protein. The sample includes about 430,000 distinct CDR3 sequences, around a fifth of them seen just once. Time point noted: persistent/refractory GD, antithyroid drugs over 5 years with positive TRAb. The TCR library was made from RNA extracted from PBMCs. The source was peripheral blood mononuclear cells (PBMCs), collected when the disease was refractory, from a patient treated with antithyroid drugs. These receptors came from a female donor with Graves disease.

This clonotype was observed a handful of times. The V gene is TRBV5-1, the J gene TRBJ1-1; D ambiguous. CDR1 and CDR2 (germline): SGHRS, YFSETQ. V shed 3 bases and J shed 4 bases, with 13 bases lying between them. The CDR3 covers 14 residues. DNA of the CDR3: TGCGCCAGCAGCTACCGGGATATGGGCACTGAAGCTTTCTTT. This gives the protein CASSYRDMGTEAFF.

This clonotype was counted many times. The chain is built from TRBV25-1 and TRBJ2-5; D gene uncertain. CDR1 is MGHDK and CDR2 is SYGVNS in the germline V gene. This CDR3 is 15 amino acids long. The V and J ends lost 2 bases and 0 bases respectively, with 10 bases between them. The CDR3 reads CASSEERKNQETQYF. CDR3 DNA: TGTGCCAGCAGTGAAGAGAGAAAGAACCAAGAGACCCAGTACTTC.

On this clonotype itself: This may be a read error: a much more frequent sequence differs by one nucleotide. V is TRBV2 and J is TRBJ1-6; 7 nucleotides line up with TRBD1. The CDR3 extends over 15 amino acids. Germline V lookup: CDR1 SNHLY, CDR2 FYNNEI. The CDR3 DNA sequence: TGTGCCAGCAGTTTCCTCGACAGGGAGTATTCATCCCTCCACTTT. Protein product: CASSFLDREYSSLHF.

The V call is TRBV6-1, the J call TRBJ2-1, with TRBD2 identical over 7 bases. CDR3 length: 15 residues. Germline lookup yields CDR1 MNHNS and CDR2 SASEGT. Trimming cost V 6 bases and J 5 bases; bases outside gene matches: 10. The DNA of the CDR3 is TGTGCCAGCAGACCCGAGCCTAGCGGCAACAATGAGCAGTTCTTC. This translates into CASRPEPSGNNEQFF.

This clonotype has just a few counts. The rearrangement links TRBV5-5 to TRBJ2-7; D is uncertain. The CDR3 totals 12 residues. V gave up 0 bases and J gave up 6 bases, with 7 bases separating them. Germline CDR1 is SGHKS and CDR2 is YYEKEE (reference sequence). DNA for the CDR3: TGTGCCAGCAGCTTGGCCTATAGCGAGCAGTACTTC. This gives the protein CASSLAYSEQYF. The complete variable domain, with remaining parts taken from reference TRBV5-5 and TRBJ2-7, reads DAGVTQSPTHLIKTRGQQVTLRCSPISGHKSVSWYQQVLGQGPQFIFQYYEKEERGRGNFPDRFSARQFPNYSSELNVNALLLGDSALYLCASSLAYSEQYFGPGTRLTVT.

This clonotype showed up many times. The chain carries TRBV7-2 and TRBJ2-5; D is perhaps TRBD1 or TRBD2 (5 bases each). The germline V gene has CDR1 SGHTA and CDR2 FQGNSA. The CDR3 extends over 12 amino acids. The ends were cut back, 5 bases at V and 10 bases at J, with 14 bases in the middle. The chain's CDR3 is CASSPSVGDQYF. The CDR3 nucleotides read TGTGCCAGCAGCCCCTCCGTGGGGGACCAGTACTTC.